What follows describes a single T cell receptor beta chain. CDR1 is SGHTA, CDR2 FQGNSA, per germline. CDR3 length: 13 residues. Germline trimming cut 6 bases from V and 2 bases from J; bases unmatched to any gene: 3. Selection required adequate fresh-frozen tumor tissue plus more than two years' survival data. The repertoire was sequenced with immunoSEQ multiplex PCR; TCRdb's copy has only in-frame clones and lacks some. The sample yields tens of thousands of clones, 85% seen once. This entry is derived from a study of glioma-infiltrating T cells after dendritic cell vaccination. Study-wide background: Samples are from glioblastoma patients in Phase I and II dendritic cell vaccine trials.

The V gene is TRBV7-2, the J gene TRBJ2-7; 8 bases agree with TRBD1. The TCR was taken from a human donor with glioblastoma. Sample: blood, taken before dendritic cell vaccination. The CDR3 nucleotides read TGTGCCAGCAGTATACAGGGGGCCTACGAGCAGTACTTC. It encodes CASSIQGAYEQYF.